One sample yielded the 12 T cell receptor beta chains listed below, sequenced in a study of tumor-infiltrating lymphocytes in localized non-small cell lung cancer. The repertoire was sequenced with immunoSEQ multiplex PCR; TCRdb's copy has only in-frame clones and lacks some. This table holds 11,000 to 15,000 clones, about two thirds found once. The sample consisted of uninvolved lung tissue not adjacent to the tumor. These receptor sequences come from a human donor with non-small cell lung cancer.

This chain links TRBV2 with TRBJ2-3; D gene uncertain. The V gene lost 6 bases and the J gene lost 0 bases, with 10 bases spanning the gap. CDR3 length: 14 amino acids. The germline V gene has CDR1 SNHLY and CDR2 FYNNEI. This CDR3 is CASRLTLSTDTQYF. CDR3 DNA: TGTGCCAGCAGACTAACTTTGAGCACAGATACGCAGTATTTT.

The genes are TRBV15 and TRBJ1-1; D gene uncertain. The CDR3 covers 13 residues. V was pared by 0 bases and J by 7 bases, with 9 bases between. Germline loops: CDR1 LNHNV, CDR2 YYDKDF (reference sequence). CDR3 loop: CATSRDTGFEAFF. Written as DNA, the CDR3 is TGTGCCACCAGCAGAGATACGGGGTTTGAAGCTTTCTTT.

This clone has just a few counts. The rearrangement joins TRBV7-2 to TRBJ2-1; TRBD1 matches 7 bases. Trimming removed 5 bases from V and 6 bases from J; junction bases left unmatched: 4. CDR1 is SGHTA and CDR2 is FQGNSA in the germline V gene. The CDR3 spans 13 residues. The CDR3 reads CASSQGTVNEQFF. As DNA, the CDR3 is TGTGCCAGCAGCCAGGGGACAGTCAATGAGCAGTTCTTC.

The CDR3 loop is CASSLEAVGGNTGELFF. In DNA, the CDR3 is TGTGCCAGCAGCTTAGAAGCGGTGGGGGGCAATACCGGGGAGCTGTTTTTT. The rearrangement links TRBV7-6 to TRBJ2-2, with D perhaps matching TRBD1 or TRBD2 (6 bases each). From germline, CDR1 is SGHVS and CDR2 FNYEAQ. The germline V and J ends were trimmed by 1 base and 5 bases, with 17 bases remaining between them. The CDR3 loop spans 17 amino acids. Looking up the rest from reference TRBV7-6 and TRBJ2-2 gives the full variable domain: GAGVSQSPRYKVTKRGQDVALRCDPISGHVSLYWYRQALGQGPEFLTYFNYEAQQDKSGLPNDRFSAERPEGSISTLTIQRTEQRDSAMYRCASSLEAVGGNTGELFFGEGSRLTVL.

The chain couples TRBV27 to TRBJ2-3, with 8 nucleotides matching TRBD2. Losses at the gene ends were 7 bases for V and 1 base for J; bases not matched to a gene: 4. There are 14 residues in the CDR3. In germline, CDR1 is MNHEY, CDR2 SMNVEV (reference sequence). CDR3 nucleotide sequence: TGTGCCAGCACCCTACTAGCGGGCACAGATACGCAGTATTTT. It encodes CASTLLAGTDTQYF.

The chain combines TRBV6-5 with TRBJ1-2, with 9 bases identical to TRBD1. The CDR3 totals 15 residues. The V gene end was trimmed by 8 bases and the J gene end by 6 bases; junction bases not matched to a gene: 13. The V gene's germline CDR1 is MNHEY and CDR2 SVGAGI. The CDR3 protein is CASSSLGQGENGYTF. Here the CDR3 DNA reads TGTGCCAGCTCGTCCTTGGGACAGGGTGAGAATGGCTACACCTTC.

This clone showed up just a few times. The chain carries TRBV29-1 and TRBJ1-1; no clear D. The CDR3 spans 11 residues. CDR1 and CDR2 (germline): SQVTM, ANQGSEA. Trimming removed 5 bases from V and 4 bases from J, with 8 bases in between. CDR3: CSVPILTEAFF. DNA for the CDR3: TGCAGCGTTCCCATTCTCACTGAAGCTTTCTTT.

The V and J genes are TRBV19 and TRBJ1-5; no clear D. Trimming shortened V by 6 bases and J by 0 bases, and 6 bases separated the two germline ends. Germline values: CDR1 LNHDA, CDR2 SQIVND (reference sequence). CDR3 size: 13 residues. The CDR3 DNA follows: TGTGCCAGTAGAACCTATAGCAATCAGCCCCAGCATTTT. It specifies CASRTYSNQPQHF.

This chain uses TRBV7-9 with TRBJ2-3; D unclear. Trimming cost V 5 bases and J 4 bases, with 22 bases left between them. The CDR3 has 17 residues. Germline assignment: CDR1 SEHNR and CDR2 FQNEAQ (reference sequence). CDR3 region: CASSPFGSLRIADTQYF. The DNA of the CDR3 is TGTGCCAGCAGCCCTTTTGGGTCCCTCCGGATCGCAGATACGCAGTATTTT. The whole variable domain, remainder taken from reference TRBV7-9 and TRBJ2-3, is DTGVSQNPRHKITKRGQNVTFRCDPISEHNRLYWYRQTLGQGPEFLTYFQNEAQLEKSRLLSDRFSAERPKGSFSTLEIQRTEQGDSAMYLCASSPFGSLRIADTQYFGPGTRLTVL.

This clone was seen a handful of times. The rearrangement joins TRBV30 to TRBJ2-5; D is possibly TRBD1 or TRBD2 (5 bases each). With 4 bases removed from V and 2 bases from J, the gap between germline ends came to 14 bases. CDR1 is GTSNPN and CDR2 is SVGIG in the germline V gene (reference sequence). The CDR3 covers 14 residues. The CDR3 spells CAWTSGRVQETQYF. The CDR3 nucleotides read TGTGCCTGGACTTCGGGGCGTGTTCAAGAGACCCAGTACTTC.

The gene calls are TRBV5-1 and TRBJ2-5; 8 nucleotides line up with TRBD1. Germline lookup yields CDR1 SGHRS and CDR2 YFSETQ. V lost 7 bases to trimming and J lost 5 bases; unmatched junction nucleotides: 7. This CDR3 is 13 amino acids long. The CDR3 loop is CASGQGVLETQYF. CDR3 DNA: TGCGCCAGCGGACAGGGTGTATTGGAGACCCAGTACTTC.

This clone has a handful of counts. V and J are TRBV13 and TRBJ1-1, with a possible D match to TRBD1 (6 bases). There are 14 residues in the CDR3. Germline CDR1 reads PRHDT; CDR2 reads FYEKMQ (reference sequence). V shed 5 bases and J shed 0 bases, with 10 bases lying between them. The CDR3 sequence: CASSPGQVNTEAFF. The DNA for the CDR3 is TGTGCCAGCAGCCCGGGACAAGTGAACACTGAAGCTTTCTTT.